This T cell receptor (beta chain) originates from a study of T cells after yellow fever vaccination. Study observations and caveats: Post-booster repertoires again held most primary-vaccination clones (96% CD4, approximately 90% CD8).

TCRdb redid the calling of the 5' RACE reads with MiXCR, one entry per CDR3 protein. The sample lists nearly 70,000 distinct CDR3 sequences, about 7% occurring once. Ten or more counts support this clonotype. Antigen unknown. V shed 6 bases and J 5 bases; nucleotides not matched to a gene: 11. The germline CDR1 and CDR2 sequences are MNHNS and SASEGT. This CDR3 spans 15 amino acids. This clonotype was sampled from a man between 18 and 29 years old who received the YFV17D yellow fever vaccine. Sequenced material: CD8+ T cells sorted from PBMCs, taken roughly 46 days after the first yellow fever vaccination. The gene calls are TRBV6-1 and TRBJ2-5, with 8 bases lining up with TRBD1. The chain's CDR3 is CASSLRRGHGETQYF. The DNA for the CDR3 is TGTGCCAGCAGCCTCCGCAGGGGGCATGGGGAGACCCAGTACTTC.